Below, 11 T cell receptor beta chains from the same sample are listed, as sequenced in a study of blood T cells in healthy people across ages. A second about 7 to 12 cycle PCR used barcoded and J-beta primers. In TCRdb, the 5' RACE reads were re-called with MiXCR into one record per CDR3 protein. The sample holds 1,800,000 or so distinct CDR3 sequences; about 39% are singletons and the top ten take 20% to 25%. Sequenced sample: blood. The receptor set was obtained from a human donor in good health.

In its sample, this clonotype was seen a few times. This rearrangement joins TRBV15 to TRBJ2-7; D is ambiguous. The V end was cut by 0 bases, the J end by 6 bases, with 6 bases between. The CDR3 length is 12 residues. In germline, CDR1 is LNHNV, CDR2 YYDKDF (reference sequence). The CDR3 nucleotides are TGTGCCACCAGCAGAGAGGGTCCCGAGCAGTACTTC. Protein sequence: CATSREGPEQYF.

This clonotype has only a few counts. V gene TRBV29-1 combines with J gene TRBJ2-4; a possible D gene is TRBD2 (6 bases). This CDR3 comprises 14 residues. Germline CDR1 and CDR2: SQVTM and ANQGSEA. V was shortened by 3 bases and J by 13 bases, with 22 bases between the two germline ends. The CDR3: CSVEAGRGGSEQYF. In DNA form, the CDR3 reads TGCAGCGTTGAGGCTGGCCGCGGAGGGTCGGAGCAGTACTTC.

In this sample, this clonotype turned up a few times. CDR3 amino acids: CASSAAGGQNIQYF. Here the CDR3 DNA reads TGTGCCAGCAGTGCGGCGGGGGGGCAGAACATTCAGTACTTC. V gene TRBV28 combines with J gene TRBJ2-4, with 9 bases identical to TRBD2. The CDR3 totals 14 residues. Per germline, CDR1 MDHEN and CDR2 SYDVKM. The ends lost 5 bases at V and 7 bases at J; junction bases unmatched: 6.

In DNA, the CDR3 is TGTGCCAGCAGCAATAGCGGGGGGAACACCGGGGAGCTGTTTTTT. This gives the protein CASSNSGGNTGELFF. The genes are TRBV11-2 and TRBJ2-2; 9 bases fit TRBD2. The CDR3 runs to 15 residues. V was pared by 5 bases and J by 1 base, with 2 bases of the junction left unmatched. Germline V gene data show CDR1 as SGHAT and CDR2 as FQNNGV.

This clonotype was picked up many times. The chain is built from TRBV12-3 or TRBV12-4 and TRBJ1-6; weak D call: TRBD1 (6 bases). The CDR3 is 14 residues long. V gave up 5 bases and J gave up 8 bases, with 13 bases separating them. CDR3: CASSERGKDSPLHF. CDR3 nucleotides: TGTGCCAGCAGTGAAAGGGGGAAGGATTCACCCCTCCACTTT.

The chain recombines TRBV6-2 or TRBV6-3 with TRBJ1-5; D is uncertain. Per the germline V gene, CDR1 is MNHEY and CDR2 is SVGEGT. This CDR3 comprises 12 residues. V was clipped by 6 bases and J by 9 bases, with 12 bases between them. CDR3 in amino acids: CASRPVGRPQHF. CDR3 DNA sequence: TGTGCCAGCAGACCCGTCGGCAGGCCCCAGCATTTT.

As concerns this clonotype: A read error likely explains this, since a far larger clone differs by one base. The CDR3 loop is CASSPGGQETQFF. The CDR3 coding sequence is TGTGCCAGCTCACCAGGGGGACAAGAGACCCAGTTCTTC. The chain uses TRBV18 and TRBJ2-5; tentative D call: TRBD1 (6 bases). The J call may be incorrect, as the DNA end agrees better with TRBJ2-1. The CDR3 length is 13 residues. CDR1 is KGHSH and CDR2 is LQKENI in the germline V gene.

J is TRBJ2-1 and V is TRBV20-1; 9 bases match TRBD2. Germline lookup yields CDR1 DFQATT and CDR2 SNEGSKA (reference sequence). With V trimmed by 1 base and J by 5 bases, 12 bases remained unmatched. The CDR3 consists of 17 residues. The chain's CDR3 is CSARGAAVAGDNNEQFF. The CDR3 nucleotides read TGCAGTGCTAGAGGGGCAGCGGTAGCGGGGGACAACAATGAGCAGTTCTTC.

The CDR3 DNA follows: TGTGCCAGCAGTTTTATTACCTTTGGGGACAGGGGTACAACTAATGAAAAACTGTTTTTT. Protein sequence: CASSFITFGDRGTTNEKLFF. This chain links TRBV12-3 or TRBV12-4 with TRBJ1-4; 10 bases match TRBD1. CDR3 length: 20 amino acids. J lost 0 bases, V lost 3 bases, and 13 bases had no gene match.

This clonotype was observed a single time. Written as DNA, the CDR3 is TGTGCCAGCATATCTGGGGAGGAGTACGAGCAGTACTTC. Amino acid sequence: CASISGEEYEQYF. This rearrangement joins TRBV7-9 to TRBJ2-5; D is possibly TRBD2 (6 bases). The J call may be in error: the DNA end matches TRBJ2-7 better. The CDR3 is 13 residues long. Germline V gives CDR1 SEHNR, CDR2 FQNEAQ (reference sequence).

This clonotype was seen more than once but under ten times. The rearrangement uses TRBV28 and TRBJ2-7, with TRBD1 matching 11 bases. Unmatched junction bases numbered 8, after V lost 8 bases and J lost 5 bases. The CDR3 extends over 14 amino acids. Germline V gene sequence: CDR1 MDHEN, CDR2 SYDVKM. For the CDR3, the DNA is TGTGCCAGCTCCAGGGACAGGGGGAAGCACGAGCAGTACTTC. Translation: CASSRDRGKHEQYF.